The 12 T cell receptor beta chains below all came from one sample that was sequenced in a study of T cell repertoires in cytomegalovirus infection. For these TCRs, the target antigens are not known. In TCRdb, the reads were re-called with MiXCR into one record per CDR3 protein. The table includes about 920,000 distinct CDR3 sequences, roughly 31% detected once. Sequencing was performed on cultured CD8+ T cells from PBMCs, taken from culture after CMV antigen stimulation. The receptors originated from a human donor in good health (CMV status not recorded). Some clones in this sample may be carry-over from other donors' samples.

The rearrangement uses TRBV5-6 and TRBJ2-4, with unresolved D. The length of the CDR3 is 15 residues. With 2 bases removed from V and 2 bases from J, the gap between germline ends came to 11 bases. CDR1 and CDR2 from the germline V gene are SGHDT and YYEEEE. DNA of the CDR3: TGTGCCAGCAGCTTTGGCGAGTGGACCAAAAACATTCAGTACTTC. As protein: CASSFGEWTKNIQYF.

This clonotype has a handful of counts. This chain joins TRBV5-1 and TRBJ2-5, with D possibly being TRBD1 (6 bases). V dropped 4 bases and J dropped 2 bases, with 12 bases sitting between them. Germline assignment: CDR1 SGHRS and CDR2 YFSETQ. This CDR3 comprises 14 residues. CDR3 sequence (DNA): TGCGCCAGCAGCAACTCAGGGGCGCAAGAGACCCAGTACTTC. Its translation: CASSNSGAQETQYF.

CDR3 loop: CASNDPGTSYEQYF. The CDR3 DNA reads as TGTGCCAGCAACGACCCCGGGACCTCCTACGAGCAGTACTTC. This sequence joins TRBV7-6 and TRBJ2-7; D is tentatively TRBD1 or TRBD2 (5 bases each). Germline loops: CDR1 SGHVS, CDR2 FNYEAQ. The CDR3 runs 14 residues. Trimming removed 7 bases at V and 0 bases at J, with 13 bases between.

This clonotype was counted only a few times. This chain uses TRBV20-1 with TRBJ1-6; TRBD1 aligns across 12 bases. Per germline, CDR1 DFQATT and CDR2 SNEGSKA (reference sequence). The V segment lost 6 bases and the J segment 9 bases; nucleotides outside the gene matches: 15. The CDR3 contains 17 residues. This CDR3 is CSALSRDRGLLASPLHF. CDR3 in DNA: TGCAGTGCCCTTAGCCGGGACAGGGGGCTATTGGCTTCACCCCTCCACTTT.

This clonotype has ten or more counts. The V call is TRBV7-9, the J call TRBJ2-1; 9 bases map to TRBD2. The CDR3 has 15 residues. Germline CDR1 and CDR2: SEHNR and FQNEAQ (reference sequence). V shed 5 bases, J shed 5 bases, and the junction held 7 bases outside the gene matches. This CDR3 reads CASSPRTSANNEQFF. CDR3 nucleotide sequence: TGTGCCAGCAGCCCCCGGACTAGCGCCAACAATGAGCAGTTCTTC.

The V and J genes are TRBV3-1 and TRBJ2-7, with TRBD1 matching over 8 bases. Per the germline V gene, CDR1 is LGHDT and CDR2 is YNNKEL (reference sequence). J gave up 5 bases and V 4 bases, and 13 bases lay outside the gene matches. The CDR3 is made up of 16 amino acids. The CDR3 loop reads CASSPRTGRRGDEQYF. In DNA, the CDR3 is TGTGCCAGCAGCCCCCGGACAGGGCGAAGGGGTGACGAGCAGTACTTC.

The rearrangement joins TRBV7-6 to TRBJ1-5; the match to TRBD1 covers 7 bases. The CDR3 totals 14 residues. V was clipped by 0 bases and J by 7 bases; unmatched bases: 3. The germline CDR1 and CDR2 sequences are SGHVS and FNYEAQ. The CDR3 DNA follows: TGTGCCAGCAGCTTAGCAGGGGGCAGGCAGCCCCAGCATTTT. Protein product: CASSLAGGRQPQHF.

The rearrangement uses TRBV19 and TRBJ1-1; D is possibly TRBD1 (5 bases). The CDR3 runs 13 residues. In germline, CDR1 is LNHDA, CDR2 SQIVND (reference sequence). V dropped 3 bases and J dropped 7 bases, with 12 bases sitting between them. The CDR3 here is CASSITGVVEAFF. DNA of the CDR3: TGTGCCAGTAGTATCACGGGGGTGGTTGAAGCTTTCTTT.

This clonotype showed up just once. Written as DNA, the CDR3 is TGTGCCAGCAGCTACAGGGGGCAGGATTCACCCCTCCACTTT. Amino acids: CASSYRGQDSPLHF. V usage is TRBV7-6 and J usage is TRBJ1-6, with 9 bases that match TRBD1. Trimming cost V 4 bases and J 8 bases; bases outside gene matches: 3. Germline V lookup: CDR1 SGHVS, CDR2 FNYEAQ. CDR3 length: 14 residues. The whole variable domain, filled in from reference TRBV7-6 and TRBJ1-6, reads GAGVSQSPRYKVTKRGQDVALRCDPISGHVSLYWYRQALGQGPEFLTYFNYEAQQDKSGLPNDRFSAERPEGSISTLTIQRTEQRDSAMYRCASSYRGQDSPLHFGNGTRLTVT.

This clonotype was detected only a few times. This chain uses TRBV28 with TRBJ1-2; TRBD1 might be the D (5 bases). V was shortened by 5 bases and J by 7 bases, with 17 bases between the two germline ends. The CDR3 is 14 amino acids. In germline, CDR1 is MDHEN, CDR2 SYDVKM. CDR3 sequence (DNA): TGTGCCAGCAGTCCCAGAGACAGTGGCTTTGGCTACACCTTC. It encodes CASSPRDSGFGYTF.

Details on this clonotype: The CDR3 does not close with the conserved phenylalanine or tryptophan, likely indicating a read error. The CDR3 DNA reads as TGTGCCAGCAGCTTTCCACTAGCGGGGGGCCGGACCGGGGAGCTGTTTCTT. Amino acids: CASSFPLAGGRTGELFL. The chain combines TRBV7-2 with TRBJ2-2; 12 bases are a match to TRBD2. The CDR3 covers 17 residues. The ends lost 3 bases at V and 5 bases at J; junction bases unmatched: 7. Germline CDR1 and CDR2: SGHTA and FQGNSA.

The chain links TRBV2 to TRBJ1-6, with D possibly matching TRBD1 (5 bases). Germline CDR1 SNHLY, CDR2 FYNNEI. The CDR3 consists of 15 residues. V gave up 7 bases and J gave up 8 bases, with 18 bases separating them. The CDR3 DNA reads as TGTGCCAGCAACCTCCAGGGATTCCCCTATTCACCCCTCCACTTT. As protein: CASNLQGFPYSPLHF.